The text below deals with one TCR beta chain. Its antigen is not known. The junction shows a germline mismatch at one end, possibly a read error. This PCR relied on a set of 60 Vbeta primers and 13 Jbeta primers. TCRdb keeps only in-frame clones here, not all; method: immunoSEQ multiplex PCR. The profile shows under 250,000 clones, around three quarters of them singletons. Per the germline V gene, CDR1 is PRHDT and CDR2 is FYEKMQ (reference sequence). The CDR3 spans 19 residues. The sample comes from a study of cytomegalovirus exposure and HLA in healthy donors. Study-wide results and limits: In a later analysis, productive TCRs from donors in an Asian-associated ancestry cluster reportedly carried fewer N-insertions than the cohort mean. Earlier analysis yielded a pattern in which most TCR beta V segments were productive about 87% or about 30% of the time.

The source material was PBMCs. This chain joins TRBV13 and TRBJ2-5; 13 nucleotides align to TRBD2. The TCR sequence derives from a woman in her 30s in good health and CMV-seropositive. The DNA of the CDR3 is TGTGCCAGCAGCCTAGGAGAGACTAGCGGGGGGTCCCAAGATTGGACCCAGTACTTC. Translated, it gives CASSLGETSGGSQDWTQYF.